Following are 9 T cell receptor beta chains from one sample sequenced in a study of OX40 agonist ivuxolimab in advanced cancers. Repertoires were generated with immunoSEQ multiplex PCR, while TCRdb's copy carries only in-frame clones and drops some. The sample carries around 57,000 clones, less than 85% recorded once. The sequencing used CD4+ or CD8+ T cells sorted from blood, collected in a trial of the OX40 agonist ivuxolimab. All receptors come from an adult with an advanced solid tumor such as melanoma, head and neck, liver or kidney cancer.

CDR3 sequence: CASSTPWATGLRGGYTF. CDR3 coding DNA: TGTGCCAGCAGTACCCCCTGGGCGACAGGCCTCCGCGGAGGCTACACCTTC. The chain couples TRBV28 to TRBJ1-2; a weak D match, TRBD1 (6 bases). V was pared by 5 bases and J by 8 bases, with 27 bases between. CDR3 size: 17 residues. The germline V gene has CDR1 MDHEN and CDR2 SYDVKM.

CDR3 loop: CASSDPRVPSYNEQFF. CDR3 coding DNA: TGTGCCAGCAGCGACCCCCGGGTACCCTCCTACAATGAGCAGTTCTTC. The chain links TRBV7-9 to TRBJ2-1, with no clear D. V lost 5 bases, J lost 0 bases, and 14 bases lay in between. The CDR3 is made up of 16 amino acids. Germline V gene lookup returns CDR1 SEHNR and CDR2 FQNEAQ (reference sequence).

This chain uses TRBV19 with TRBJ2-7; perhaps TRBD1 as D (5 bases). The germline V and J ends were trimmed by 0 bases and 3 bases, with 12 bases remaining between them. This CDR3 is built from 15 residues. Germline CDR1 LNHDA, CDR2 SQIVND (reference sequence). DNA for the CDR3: TGTGCCAGTAGTATAGATCTAGGCAGGGACTACGAGCAGTACTTC. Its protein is CASSIDLGRDYEQYF.

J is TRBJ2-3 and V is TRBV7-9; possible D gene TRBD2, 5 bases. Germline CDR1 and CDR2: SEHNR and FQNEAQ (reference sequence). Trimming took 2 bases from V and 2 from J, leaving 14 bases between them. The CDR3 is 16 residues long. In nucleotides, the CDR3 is TGTGCCAGCAGCTTAACCAGTCTGGGAGCCACAGATACGCAGTATTTT. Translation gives CASSLTSLGATDTQYF.

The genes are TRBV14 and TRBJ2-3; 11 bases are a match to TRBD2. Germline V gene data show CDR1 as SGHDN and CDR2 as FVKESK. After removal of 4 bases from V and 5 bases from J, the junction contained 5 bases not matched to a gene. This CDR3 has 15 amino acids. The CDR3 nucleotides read TGTGCCAGCAGCCTAGGAGGACTAGCGGGAGATACGCAGTATTTT. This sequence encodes CASSLGGLAGDTQYF.

The CDR3 loop reads CASSVGWAGNYEQYF. Written as DNA, the CDR3 is TGTGCCAGCAGCGTAGGGTGGGCAGGGAACTACGAGCAGTACTTC. The V gene is TRBV9, the J gene TRBJ2-7, with D possibly matching TRBD1 (5 bases). This CDR3 region has 15 residues. Looked up from germline, CDR1 is SGDLS and CDR2 is YYNGEE. Trimming cost V 0 bases and J 3 bases, with 13 bases left between them.

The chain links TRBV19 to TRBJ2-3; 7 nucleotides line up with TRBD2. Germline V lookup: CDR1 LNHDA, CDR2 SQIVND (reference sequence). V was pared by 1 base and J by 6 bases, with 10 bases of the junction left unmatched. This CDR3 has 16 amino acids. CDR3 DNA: TGTGCCAGTAGTATAGGGGGTAGCGGGCCCCAGGATACGCAGTATTTT. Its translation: CASSIGGSGPQDTQYF.

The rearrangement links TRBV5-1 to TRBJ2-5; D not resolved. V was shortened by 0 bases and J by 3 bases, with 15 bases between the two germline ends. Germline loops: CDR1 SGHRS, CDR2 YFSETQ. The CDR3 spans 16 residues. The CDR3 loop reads CASSLGSGGAKETQYF. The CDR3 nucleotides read TGCGCCAGCAGCTTGGGGTCCGGCGGAGCTAAAGAGACCCAGTACTTC.

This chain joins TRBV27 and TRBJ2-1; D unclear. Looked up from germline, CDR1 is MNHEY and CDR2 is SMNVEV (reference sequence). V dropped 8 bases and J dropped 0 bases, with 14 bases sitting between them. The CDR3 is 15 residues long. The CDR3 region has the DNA TGTGCCAGCTCCTCAGTGTCAAGCTCCTACAATGAGCAGTTCTTC. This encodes CASSSVSSSYNEQFF.